This entry is about one T cell receptor (beta chain). The antigen is not known. This specimen belongs to a study of T cells in narcolepsy. Clones were sequenced by immunoSEQ multiplex PCR, and TCRdb holds only the in-frame ones, with some missing. In the table there are fewer than 30,000 clones, roughly 85% of which are singletons. Study observations and caveats: Same-patient CSF and blood CD4+ T cell clonotypes included HCRT-specific and TRIB2-specific autoreactive ones. No autoreactive T cell clone sequences appeared in some memory CD4+ repertoires. Blood of same and different patients, but not healthy controls, reportedly held recurring autoreactive clonotypes.

The V and J ends lost 5 bases and 6 bases respectively, with 14 bases between them. The CDR3 loop spans 13 amino acids. Germline CDR1 KGHSH, CDR2 LQKENI. Source material: CD45RA- memory CD4+ T cells from PBMCs. The V and J genes are TRBV18 and TRBJ2-7; D gene ambiguous. This TCR was sampled from a human donor with narcolepsy. In DNA form, the CDR3 reads TGTGCCAGCTCAAATCCTTCTATCCCCGAGCAGTACTTC. Translated, it gives CASSNPSIPEQYF.